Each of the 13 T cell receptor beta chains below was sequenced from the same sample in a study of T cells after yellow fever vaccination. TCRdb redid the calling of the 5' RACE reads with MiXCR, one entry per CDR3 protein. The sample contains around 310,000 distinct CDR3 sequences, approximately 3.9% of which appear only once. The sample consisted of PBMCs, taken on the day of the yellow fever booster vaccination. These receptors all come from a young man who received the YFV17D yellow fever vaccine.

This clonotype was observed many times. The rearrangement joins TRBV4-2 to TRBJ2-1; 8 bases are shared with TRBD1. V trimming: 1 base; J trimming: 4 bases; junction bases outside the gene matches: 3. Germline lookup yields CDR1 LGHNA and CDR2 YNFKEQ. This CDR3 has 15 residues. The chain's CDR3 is CASSQGQGNYNEQFF. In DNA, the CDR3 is TGTGCCAGCAGCCAAGGACAGGGGAATTACAATGAGCAGTTCTTC.

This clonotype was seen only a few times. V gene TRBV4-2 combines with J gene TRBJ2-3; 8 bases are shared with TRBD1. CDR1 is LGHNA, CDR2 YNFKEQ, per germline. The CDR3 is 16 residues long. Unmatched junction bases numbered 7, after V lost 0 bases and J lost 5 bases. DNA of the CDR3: TGTGCCAGCAGCCAAGAAAGGGCAGGGGGCAGAGATACGCAGTATTTT. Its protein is CASSQERAGGRDTQYF.

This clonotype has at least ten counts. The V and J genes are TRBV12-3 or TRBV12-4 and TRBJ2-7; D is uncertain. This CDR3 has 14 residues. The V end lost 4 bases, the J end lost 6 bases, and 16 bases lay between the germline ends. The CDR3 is CASSSEEVPCEQYF. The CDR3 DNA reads TGTGCCAGCAGTTCCGAAGAGGTCCCCTGCGAGCAGTACTTC.

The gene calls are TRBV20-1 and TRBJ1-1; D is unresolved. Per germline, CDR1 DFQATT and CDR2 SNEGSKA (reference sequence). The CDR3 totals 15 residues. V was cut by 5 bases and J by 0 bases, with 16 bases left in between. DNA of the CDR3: TGCAGTGCTTCTCGGCCCCAGAGGATGAACACTGAAGCTTTCTTT. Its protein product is CSASRPQRMNTEAFF.

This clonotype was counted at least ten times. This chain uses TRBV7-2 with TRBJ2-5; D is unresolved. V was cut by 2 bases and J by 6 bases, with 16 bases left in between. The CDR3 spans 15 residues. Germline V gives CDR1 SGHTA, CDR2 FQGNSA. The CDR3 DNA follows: TGTGCCAGCAGCTTAAGGGCTTCCCCCACGAAGACCCAGTACTTC. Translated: CASSLRASPTKTQYF. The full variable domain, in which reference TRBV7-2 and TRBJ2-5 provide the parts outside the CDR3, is GAGVSQSPSNKVTEKGKDVELRCDPISGHTALYWYRQSLGQGLEFLIYFQGNSAPDKSGLPSDRFSAERTGGSVSTLTIQRTQQEDSAVYLCASSLRASPTKTQYFGPGTRLLVL.

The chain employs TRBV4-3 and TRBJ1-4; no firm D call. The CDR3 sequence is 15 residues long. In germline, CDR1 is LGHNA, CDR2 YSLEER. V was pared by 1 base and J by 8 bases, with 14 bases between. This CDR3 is CASSQVKLVGEKLFF. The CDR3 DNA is TGCGCCAGCAGCCAAGTCAAGCTAGTAGGCGAAAAACTGTTTTTT.

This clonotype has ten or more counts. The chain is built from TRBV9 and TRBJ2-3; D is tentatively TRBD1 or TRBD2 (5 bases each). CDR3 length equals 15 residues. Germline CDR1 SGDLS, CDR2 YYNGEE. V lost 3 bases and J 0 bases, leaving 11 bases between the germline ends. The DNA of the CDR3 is TGTGCCAGCAGCGCCCCCTGGGGGAGCACAGATACGCAGTATTTT. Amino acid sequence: CASSAPWGSTDTQYF.

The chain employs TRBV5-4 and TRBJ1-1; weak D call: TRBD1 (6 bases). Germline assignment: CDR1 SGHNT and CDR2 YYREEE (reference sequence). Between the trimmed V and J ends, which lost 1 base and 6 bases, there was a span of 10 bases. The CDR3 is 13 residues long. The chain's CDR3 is CASSLTGSAEAFF. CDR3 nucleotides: TGTGCCAGCAGCTTGACAGGGAGCGCTGAAGCTTTCTTT.

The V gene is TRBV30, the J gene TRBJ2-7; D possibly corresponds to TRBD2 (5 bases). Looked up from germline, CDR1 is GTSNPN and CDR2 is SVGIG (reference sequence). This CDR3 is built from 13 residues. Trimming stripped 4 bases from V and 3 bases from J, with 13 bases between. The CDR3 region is CAWTTGEFYEQYF. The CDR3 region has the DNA TGTGCCTGGACGACCGGGGAGTTCTACGAGCAGTACTTC.

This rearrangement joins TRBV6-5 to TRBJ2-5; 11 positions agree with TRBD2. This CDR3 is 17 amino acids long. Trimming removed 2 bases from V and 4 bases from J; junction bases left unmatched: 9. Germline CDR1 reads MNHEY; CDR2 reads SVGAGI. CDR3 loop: CASSYGLAGGGGETQYF. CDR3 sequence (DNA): TGTGCCAGCAGTTACGGGCTAGCGGGGGGAGGAGGAGAGACCCAGTACTTC.

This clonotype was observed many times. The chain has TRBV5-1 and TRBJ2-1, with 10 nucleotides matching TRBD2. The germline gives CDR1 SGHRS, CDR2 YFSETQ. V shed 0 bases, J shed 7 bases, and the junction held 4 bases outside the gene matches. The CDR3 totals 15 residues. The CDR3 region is CASSLDPSGGNEQFF. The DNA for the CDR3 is TGCGCCAGCAGCTTGGATCCTAGCGGGGGTAATGAGCAGTTCTTC.

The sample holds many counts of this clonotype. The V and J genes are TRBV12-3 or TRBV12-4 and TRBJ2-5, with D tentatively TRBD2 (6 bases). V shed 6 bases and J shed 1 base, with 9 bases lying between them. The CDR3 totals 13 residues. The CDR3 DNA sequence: TGTGCCAGCAGCCGGGACTTCCAAGAGACCCAGTACTTC. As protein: CASSRDFQETQYF.

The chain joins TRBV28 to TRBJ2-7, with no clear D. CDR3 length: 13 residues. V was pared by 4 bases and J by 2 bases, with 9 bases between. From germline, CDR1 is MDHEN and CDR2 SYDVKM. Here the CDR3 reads CASSSRAPYEQYV. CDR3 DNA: TGTGCCAGCAGTTCGAGAGCTCCCTACGAGCAGTACGTC.